The next 30 T cell receptor beta chains were all read from a single sample in a study of cytomegalovirus exposure and HLA in healthy donors. Using immunoSEQ multiplex PCR, the repertoire was profiled, and TCRdb retains in-frame clones only, with some absent. The data show roughly 150,000 clones, roughly 89% seen once. Sequenced: PBMCs. These receptors came from a man aged 18-30 years in good health and CMV-seropositive.

The V gene is TRBV19, the J gene TRBJ1-5, with a weak D call TRBD1 (5 bases). The germline V gene encodes CDR1 LNHDA and CDR2 SQIVND (reference sequence). V was cut by 6 bases and J by 4 bases, with 13 bases left in between. This CDR3 comprises 14 residues. CDR3 DNA: TGTGCCAGTAGACTGGAGGGGACGAATCAGCCCCAGCATTTT. Its protein product is CASRLEGTNQPQHF.

V is TRBV19 and J is TRBJ2-7; 9 positions match TRBD2. There are 18 residues in the CDR3. Germline-derived CDR1 and CDR2 are LNHDA and SQIVND (reference sequence). V was clipped by 3 bases and J by 0 bases; unmatched bases: 12. This chain's CDR3 is CASSIRGVAGVISYEQYF. The CDR3 nucleotides read TGTGCCAGTAGTATCCGAGGCGTAGCGGGAGTCATCTCCTACGAGCAGTACTTC.

The chain uses TRBV25-1 and TRBJ2-1; 8 bases align to TRBD1. V dropped 1 base and J dropped 7; count of bases not matched to a gene: 6. This CDR3 is built from 15 residues. Looked up from germline, CDR1 is MGHDK and CDR2 is SYGVNS. CDR3 bases: TGTGCCAGCAGTGAATTGGACAGGGCAACTAATGAGCAGTTCTTC. It yields the protein CASSELDRATNEQFF.

The CDR3 protein is CASSTTGLDEQYF. CDR3 coding DNA: TGTGCCAGCAGCACGACAGGGTTGGACGAGCAGTACTTC. The chain uses TRBV9 and TRBJ2-7; 7 nucleotides line up with TRBD1. The V segment lost 4 bases and the J segment 5 bases; nucleotides outside the gene matches: 6. This CDR3 contains 13 residues. From germline, CDR1 is SGDLS and CDR2 YYNGEE.

The rearrangement joins TRBV19 to TRBJ2-5; 8 bases are a match to TRBD2. This CDR3 is built from 17 residues. The V gene's germline CDR1 is LNHDA and CDR2 SQIVND (reference sequence). V gave up 2 bases and J gave up 2 bases; unmatched junction bases: 10. The DNA for the CDR3 is TGTGCCAGTAGTATAATAGGGACTAGTGGTACTCAAGAGACCCAGTACTTC. Amino acids: CASSIIGTSGTQETQYF. The full variable domain, with the rest looked up from reference TRBV19 and TRBJ2-5, is DGGITQSPKYLFRKEGQNVTLSCEQNLNHDAMYWYRQDPGQGLRLIYYSQIVNDFQKGDIAEGYSVSREKKESFPLTVTSAQKNPTAFYLCASSIIGTSGTQETQYFGPGTRLLVL.

The V and J genes are TRBV5-1 and TRBJ2-6; D perhaps matches TRBD2 (6 bases). Germline V CDR1 and CDR2: SGHRS, YFSETQ. This CDR3 is 16 amino acids long. V was clipped by 6 bases and J by 0 bases, with 13 bases between them. The CDR3 sequence: CASNRDGSSGANVLTF. CDR3 bases: TGCGCCAGCAACCGGGACGGGAGCTCTGGGGCCAACGTCCTGACTTTC.

The gene calls are TRBV14 and TRBJ1-4; TRBD1 might be the D (5 bases). This CDR3 has 16 amino acids. V shed 3 bases and J shed 0 bases, with 11 bases lying between them. The germline V gene encodes CDR1 SGHDN and CDR2 FVKESK. The DNA for the CDR3 is TGTGCCAGCAGCCATACCGGGGGTGCAACTAATGAAAAACTGTTTTTT. This codes for CASSHTGGATNEKLFF.

V gene TRBV6-5 combines with J gene TRBJ1-2; the match to TRBD1 covers 8 bases. Germline CDR1 and CDR2: MNHEY and SVGAGI. This CDR3 region has 15 residues. The junction had 8 bases not matched to a gene; V was cut back by 4 bases and J by 4 bases. CDR3 sequence: CASSSVTGVGYGYTF. In DNA, the CDR3 is TGTGCCAGCAGTTCCGTGACAGGGGTAGGCTATGGCTACACCTTC.

This chain uses TRBV10-3 with TRBJ2-3; 9 nucleotides match TRBD1. Per the germline V gene, CDR1 is ENHRY and CDR2 is SYGVKD. The CDR3 is 15 residues long. J lost 3 bases, V lost 5 bases, and 6 bases had no gene match. The CDR3 protein is CAISPGTGKTDTQYF. The DNA for the CDR3 is TGTGCCATCAGTCCCGGGACAGGGAAAACAGATACGCAGTATTTT.

The rearrangement uses TRBV7-8 and TRBJ2-5, with 9 bases lining up with TRBD1. In germline, CDR1 is SGHVS, CDR2 FQNEAQ. V lost 2 bases and J lost 4; bases outside the gene matches: 5. This CDR3 region has 15 residues. CDR3 nucleotides: TGTGCCAGCAGCTTACGACAGGGGGTGGTAGAGACCCAGTACTTC. The encoded protein is CASSLRQGVVETQYF. Together with reference TRBV7-8 and TRBJ2-5, the CDR3 gives the full variable domain: GAGVSQSPRYKVAKRGQDVALRCDPISGHVSLFWYQQALGQGPEFLTYFQNEAQLDKSGLPSDRFFAERPEGSVSTLKIQRTQQEDSAVYLCASSLRQGVVETQYFGPGTRLLVL.

The chain links TRBV6-1 to TRBJ2-3; 15 bases match TRBD2. Germline trimming cut 4 bases from V and 2 bases from J; bases unmatched to any gene: 10. The CDR3 covers 19 residues. CDR1 MNHNS and CDR2 SASEGT come from the germline V gene. The CDR3: CASSGTSGRAWVITDTQYF. Written as DNA, the CDR3 is TGTGCCAGCAGTGGGACTAGCGGGAGGGCCTGGGTTATCACAGATACGCAGTATTTT.

This clone turned up a few times. CDR3 loop: CASSTGLQEYEQYF. The CDR3, as DNA: TGTGCCAGCTCAACGGGACTACAGGAATACGAGCAGTACTTC. The chain uses TRBV18 and TRBJ2-7, with 7 bases identical to TRBD2. The V and J ends lost 5 bases and 4 bases, in that order; junction bases with no gene match: 8. The CDR3 loop spans 14 amino acids. Germline V CDR1 and CDR2: KGHSH, LQKENI.

DNA for the CDR3: TGTGCCAGCGGAAGGGGGGGAAGCAATCAGCCCCAGCATTTT. This translates into CASGRGGSNQPQHF. The V call is TRBV6-1, the J call TRBJ1-5; perhaps TRBD1 as D (6 bases). Germline CDR1 and CDR2: MNHNS and SASEGT. The CDR3 runs 14 residues. V was clipped by 8 bases and J by 1 base, with 12 bases between them.

The chain is built from TRBV6-1 and TRBJ2-1; TRBD2 matches 9 bases. The CDR3 consists of 15 residues. The ends lost 3 bases at V and 3 bases at J; junction bases unmatched: 3. CDR1 and CDR2 from the germline V gene are MNHNS and SASEGT. CDR3 region: CASSDWRGGYNEQFF. The CDR3, as DNA: TGTGCCAGCAGTGACTGGCGGGGGGGCTACAATGAGCAGTTCTTC.

This rearrangement joins TRBV10-3 to TRBJ1-2; D is undetermined. V was shortened by 0 bases and J by 4 bases, with 12 bases between the two germline ends. The CDR3 is 15 amino acids. Germline loops: CDR1 ENHRY, CDR2 SYGVKD. The CDR3 nucleotides read TGTGCCATCAGTGAGTCCGGGGAGTTGAGCTATGGCTACACCTTC. Its translation: CAISESGELSYGYTF.

This clone occurred once. The J gene is TRBJ1-4, the V gene TRBV6-1; 7 positions match TRBD1. Germline V gene lookup returns CDR1 MNHNS and CDR2 SASEGT. CDR3 length: 15 residues. The V segment lost 1 base and the J segment 5 bases; nucleotides outside the gene matches: 4. CDR3 region: CASSEVTGTNEKLFF. As DNA, the CDR3 is TGTGCCAGCAGTGAAGTGACAGGGACGAATGAAAAACTGTTTTTT.

This clone was observed a single time. The J gene is TRBJ2-7, the V gene TRBV5-1, with 13 positions matching TRBD2. The germline CDR1 and CDR2 sequences are SGHRS and YFSETQ. The CDR3 runs 15 residues. The ends lost 4 bases at V and 2 bases at J; junction bases unmatched: 3. In DNA, the CDR3 is TGCGCCAGCAGCCAGGGACTAGCGGGAACCTACGAGCAGTACTTC. Its protein product is CASSQGLAGTYEQYF.

This clone came up a few times. The chain recombines TRBV4-1 with TRBJ1-1, with D hard to call. This CDR3 spans 17 amino acids. Trimming cost V 0 bases and J 0 bases, with 14 bases left between them. The V gene's germline CDR1 is MGHRA and CDR2 YSYEKL. The CDR3 region is CASSQDRMEVMNTEAFF. The DNA for the CDR3 is TGCGCCAGCAGCCAAGATCGCATGGAGGTAATGAACACTGAAGCTTTCTTT.

The J gene is TRBJ2-2, the V gene TRBV5-1; D possibly corresponds to TRBD1 (6 bases). This CDR3 region has 18 residues. Deletions cut 1 base from V and 0 bases from J, with 16 bases between. Germline CDR1 and CDR2: SGHRS and YFSETQ. CDR3 sequence reads: CASSLSGTGTTNTGELFF. CDR3 nucleotides: TGCGCCAGCAGCTTGAGCGGTACAGGGACCACGAACACCGGGGAGCTGTTTTTT.

The CDR3 nucleotides read TGTGCCAGCAGTGAAAGCGTGAAGGGGTCGAACATTCAGTACTTC. Translating gives CASSESVKGSNIQYF. The chain joins TRBV6-1 to TRBJ2-4, with a tentative D call TRBD1 (5 bases). CDR1 is MNHNS and CDR2 is SASEGT in the germline V gene. The V gene lost 2 bases and the J gene lost 7 bases, with 15 bases spanning the gap. This CDR3 is 15 amino acids long.

V usage is TRBV28 and J usage is TRBJ2-7; 8 nucleotides align to TRBD2. The CDR3 is 14 amino acids. J was trimmed by 6 bases and V by 3 bases; bases with no gene match: 7. Germline values: CDR1 MDHEN, CDR2 SYDVKM. The DNA of the CDR3 is TGTGCCAGCAGTTTCCCTTACGGGGGGGGCGAGCAGTACTTC. Amino acid sequence: CASSFPYGGGEQYF.

This chain connects TRBV5-1 to TRBJ2-5, with D hard to call. The CDR3 has 13 residues. V was trimmed by 2 bases and J by 5 bases, leaving 10 bases between them. Germline assignment: CDR1 SGHRS and CDR2 YFSETQ. The CDR3 sequence: CASSLGNGETQYF. DNA for the CDR3: TGCGCCAGCAGCTTAGGTAACGGGGAGACCCAGTACTTC.

V usage is TRBV21-1 and J usage is TRBJ1-2; the DNA was not used to check the table's D call, TRBD1. TRBV21-1 is flagged as a pseudogene. This CDR3 contains 14 residues. The CDR3 bases are TGTGCCAGCAGCAAAGAGGGGCAGAACTATGGCTACACCTTC. It yields the protein CASSKEGQNYGYTF.

The chain links TRBV27 to TRBJ2-3; D is perhaps TRBD1 (5 bases). V dropped 5 bases and J dropped 6 bases, with 9 bases sitting between them. In germline, CDR1 is MNHEY, CDR2 SMNVEV (reference sequence). This CDR3 has 12 residues. The CDR3 loop is CASSGRADTQYF. DNA of the CDR3: TGTGCCAGCAGTGGCAGGGCGGATACGCAGTATTTT.

This clone has only a few counts. The chain couples TRBV15 to TRBJ2-6; no definite D call. The CDR3 spans 15 residues. Germline CDR1 is LNHNV and CDR2 is YYDKDF (reference sequence). The V end lost 3 bases, the J end lost 0 bases, and 6 bases lay between the germline ends. The CDR3 sequence is CATSSGDSGANVLTF. CDR3 nucleotides: TGTGCCACCAGCAGCGGAGACTCTGGGGCCAACGTCCTGACTTTC.

The gene calls are TRBV21-1 and TRBJ2-7; TRBD2, the table's D call, lacks a check against the DNA. TRBV21-1 is deemed a pseudogene. CDR3 length equals 14 residues. CDR3 residues: CASITRRVAGEQYF. CDR3 DNA sequence: TGTGCCAGCATCACGAGAAGGGTGGCGGGCGAGCAGTACTTC.

This clone was recorded a few times. V usage is TRBV6-1 and J usage is TRBJ1-5; TRBD1 aligns across 7 bases. Looked up from germline, CDR1 is MNHNS and CDR2 is SASEGT. This CDR3 region has 15 residues. V lost 6 bases, J lost 2 bases, and 7 bases stayed unmatched. CDR3 region: CASSATGAGNQPQHF. DNA of the CDR3: TGTGCCAGCAGCGCAACAGGGGCCGGCAATCAGCCCCAGCATTTT.

This chain links TRBV28 with TRBJ2-1; 8 bases are a match to TRBD1. J was trimmed by 4 bases and V by 5 bases; bases with no gene match: 4. The germline gives CDR1 MDHEN, CDR2 SYDVKM. There are 14 residues in the CDR3. CDR3 amino acids: CASSRTGGYNEQFF. The CDR3 DNA reads as TGTGCCAGCAGTAGAACAGGGGGGTACAATGAGCAGTTCTTC.

The rearrangement links TRBV2 to TRBJ1-2, with D possibly TRBD1 on 5 matching bases. The V gene lost 6 bases and the J gene lost 7 bases, with 21 bases spanning the gap. The germline gives CDR1 SNHLY, CDR2 FYNNEI. This CDR3 region has 15 residues. CDR3 DNA: TGTGCCAGCAGGGGCAACCCGACTGGGGCTATTGGCTACACCTTC. This translates into CASRGNPTGAIGYTF.

This rearrangement joins TRBV5-4 to TRBJ2-1; TRBD2 matches 7 bases. Germline loops: CDR1 SGHNT, CDR2 YYREEE (reference sequence). CDR3 size: 15 residues. Trimming cost V 5 bases and J 6 bases; bases outside gene matches: 11. The CDR3 reads CASSNRDYQVNEQFF. CDR3 DNA sequence: TGTGCCAGCAGTAACCGGGACTACCAAGTCAATGAGCAGTTCTTC.